The 8 T cell receptor beta chains listed next were all sequenced from one sample in a study of molecular identifiers for immune sequencing clone quantification. A single record per CDR3 protein comes from TCRdb applying MiXCR to the PCR reads. Of 250,000 to 350,000 distinct CDR3 sequences in the sample, around 21% are singletons; the top ten hold approximately 0.8%. Input material: naive CD8+ T cells from blood, with Jurkat cell RNA spiked in. Subset: FACS-sorted CD8+CD4-CCR7+CD45RA+ naive T cells. These receptors originate from a human donor in good health. Some libraries in this study had Jurkat cell RNA spiked in.

This clonotype was seen a handful of times. This chain uses TRBV13 with TRBJ2-6, with D maybe TRBD2 (5 bases). V was cut by 7 bases and J by 0 bases, with 13 bases left in between. This CDR3 is 16 amino acids long. Germline CDR1 is PRHDT and CDR2 is FYEKMQ (reference sequence). The CDR3 loop is CASTSDGGSGANVLTF. The CDR3 region has the DNA TGTGCCAGCACATCAGACGGAGGCTCTGGGGCCAACGTCCTGACTTTC.

In its sample, this clonotype was seen many times. The chain is built from TRBV3-1 and TRBJ1-1; tentative D call: TRBD1 (5 bases). Germline V gene sequence: CDR1 LGHDT, CDR2 YNNKEL (reference sequence). V was trimmed by 8 bases and J by 0 bases, leaving 7 bases between them. There are 12 residues in the CDR3. The CDR3 nucleotides read TGTGCCAGCTTGGGACTGAACACTGAAGCTTTCTTT. Translation gives CASLGLNTEAFF.

As to this clonotype: This clone may be a read error of a much larger clone one base away. The chain uses TRBV7-2 and TRBJ2-3, with 8 nucleotides matching TRBD2. The V segment lost 5 bases and the J segment 2 bases; nucleotides outside the gene matches: 3. Germline CDR1 is SGHTA and CDR2 is FQGNSA. This CDR3 is built from 14 residues. CDR3 DNA sequence: TGTACCAGCAGCCGGACTAGCCTCACAGATACGCAGTATTTT. Translation gives CTSSRTSLTDTQYF.

Details on this clonotype: Since a much larger clone is just one base distant, this may be a read error. This sequence joins TRBV2 and TRBJ1-1; no reliable D call. CDR1 is SNHLY, CDR2 FYNNEI, per germline. This CDR3 has 13 residues. The CDR3 DNA is TGTGCCAGCAGGGGGATTATGAACACTGGAGCTTTCTTT. Its translation: CASRGIMNTGAFF.

This clonotype has at least ten counts. This chain uses TRBV11-2 with TRBJ2-3; D might be TRBD1 (6 bases). Germline assignment: CDR1 SGHAT and CDR2 FQNNGV. The ends were cut back, 4 bases at V and 2 bases at J, with 16 bases in the middle. The CDR3 length is 16 residues. CDR3 DNA sequence: TGTGCCAGCAGCTACTCAGGGGCACTGATCACAGATACGCAGTATTTT. This codes for CASSYSGALITDTQYF.

This clonotype was detected many times. The gene calls are TRBV18 and TRBJ1-2, with 8 bases fitting TRBD1. The CDR3 consists of 14 residues. V was pared by 3 bases and J by 9 bases, with 9 bases of the junction left unmatched. Germline V gives CDR1 KGHSH, CDR2 LQKENI. This CDR3 is CASSPRDRSFSYTF. The CDR3 DNA reads as TGTGCCAGCTCACCGCGGGACAGGTCCTTTAGCTACACCTTC.

This clonotype was counted many times. The chain combines TRBV25-1 with TRBJ2-1, with D maybe TRBD1 (5 bases). The CDR3 has 15 residues. Between the trimmed V and J ends, which lost 3 bases and 4 bases, there was a span of 13 bases. Germline V gene sequence: CDR1 MGHDK, CDR2 SYGVNS. The chain's CDR3 is CASSDPDRIYNEQFF. The CDR3 DNA follows: TGTGCCAGCAGTGACCCTGACAGAATATACAATGAGCAGTTCTTC.

This sequence joins TRBV12-3 or TRBV12-4 and TRBJ2-1; 8 nucleotides align to TRBD1. The V segment lost 7 bases and the J segment 9 bases; nucleotides outside the gene matches: 14. This CDR3 spans 15 amino acids. DNA for the CDR3: TGTGCCAGCACCCTACCAACCGCAGGGGGCGGTGAGCAGTTCTTC. Protein sequence: CASTLPTAGGGEQFF.